Listed here is a single T cell receptor (beta chain). As yet, its antigen is unknown. This sample is drawn from a study of cytomegalovirus exposure and HLA in healthy donors. Study results and limitations: Per a later analysis, 18,000 or so TCR beta sequences showed association with HLA alleles at 0.05 false discovery rate. As confirmed in vitro, three CMV-associated chains were specific for CMV antigens.

Researchers ran the PCR with 60 Vbeta and 13 Jbeta primers. The assay was immunoSEQ multiplex PCR, and TCRdb's table has in-frame clones only and misses some. The profile shows some 71,000 clones, over 60% of them singletons. The CDR3 covers 13 residues. V lost 9 bases and J 5 bases, leaving 17 bases between the germline ends. Per germline, CDR1 MNHNS and CDR2 SASEGT. The V and J genes are TRBV6-1 and TRBJ2-7; possible D gene TRBD1, 6 bases. This receptor was obtained from a man aged 40-50 years in good health and CMV-seropositive. The material sequenced was PBMCs. The CDR3 nucleotides are TGTGCCAGTATTGGACAGTCAAATCACGAGCAGTACTTC. This translates into CASIGQSNHEQYF.